A selection of T cell receptor beta chains follows, all from one sample in a study of control samples from healthy donors and cancer patients. Generated by immunoSEQ multiplex PCR, the TCRdb table keeps only in-frame clones and is missing some. Here the sample spans 100,000 to 150,000 clones, roughly 91% being singletons. Sequenced: PBMCs. The receptor source for this set is a man aged 50 to 59 with head and neck cancer. Each CDR3 is given with its conserved first and last residue. The D gene is left open where the match is weak. Clone size is shown for a subset of rows, as once, few, many or a class of expanded clone.

v_gene	j_gene	abundance	d_gene	CDR3aa	CDR3nt
TRBV6-5	TRBJ2-5	-	TRBD2	CASRGTSGRETQYF	TGTGCCAGCAGGGGGACTAGCGGACGAGAGACCCAGTACTTC
TRBV14	TRBJ2-7	-	-	CASSQVERRNEQYF	TGTGCCAGCAGCCAAGTGGAACGGCGGAACGAGCAGTACTTC
TRBV24-1	TRBJ2-7	-	-	CATSDLNDGNYEQYF	TGTGCCACCAGTGATTTGAACGACGGAAACTACGAGCAGTACTTC
TRBV6-5	TRBJ1-1	-	-	CASSSEGRANTEAFF	TGTGCCAGCAGTAGTGAAGGCAGGGCGAACACTGAAGCTTTCTTT
TRBV14	TRBJ2-7	-	-	CASNPGGLEQYF	TGTGCCAGCAATCCTGGCGGGTTAGAGCAGTACTTC
TRBV11-1	TRBJ1-4	-	TRBD1	CASSLGQHNEKLFF	TGTGCCAGCAGCCTGGGACAGCATAATGAAAAACTGTTTTTT
TRBV6-1	TRBJ2-1	-	TRBD2	CASSETGLSNEQFF	TGTGCCAGCAGTGAAACGGGACTAAGCAATGAGCAGTTCTTC
TRBV10-3	TRBJ2-7	many	-	CAISELQSWEQYF	TGTGCCATCAGTGAGTTGCAGTCTTGGGAGCAGTACTTC
TRBV5-1	TRBJ2-5	-	-	CASSLEGLETQYF	TGCGCCAGCAGCTTGGAGGGACTAGAGACCCAGTACTTC
TRBV6-6	TRBJ2-7	-	-	CAVGGQRSSYEQYF	TGTGCCGTTGGGGGGCAGCGGAGCTCCTACGAGCAGTACTTC
TRBV5-1	TRBJ2-1	-	TRBD2	CASSLFGTSDKDEQFF	TGCGCCAGCAGCTTGTTCGGGACTAGCGACAAGGATGAGCAGTTCTTC
TRBV11-2	TRBJ2-7	-	TRBD2	CASSLESGAVYEQYF	TGTGCCAGCAGCTTAGAGAGCGGGGCGGTCTACGAGCAGTACTTC
TRBV25-1	TRBJ1-4	-	-	CASSDLGGLFF	TGTGCCAGCAGTGACCTAGGAGGACTGTTTTTT
TRBV6-1	TRBJ2-7	-	-	CASSEFPSYEQYF	TGTGCCAGCAGTGAATTCCCCTCCTACGAGCAGTACTTC
TRBV9	TRBJ2-1	-	TRBD1	CASSARDRSYNEQFF	TGTGCCAGCAGCGCCCGGGACAGGTCCTACAATGAGCAGTTCTTC
TRBV27	TRBJ1-1	once	TRBD1	CASSLSIQGDTEAFF	TGTGCCAGCAGTTTATCGATACAGGGGGATACTGAAGCTTTCTTT
TRBV6-5	TRBJ1-2	-	-	CASSYDTNYGYTF	TGTGCCAGCAGTTACGACACTAACTATGGCTACACCTTC
TRBV28	TRBJ2-2	few	-	CASRTTWGPAGELFF	TGTGCCAGCAGGACAACTTGGGGCCCGGCCGGGGAGCTGTTTTTT
TRBV15	TRBJ1-4	many	TRBD1	CATSRGQGTTNEKLFF	TGTGCCACCAGCAGGGGACAGGGAACAACTAATGAAAAACTGTTTTTT
TRBV21-1	TRBJ2-1	-	-	CASSKGSRGQEAMDEQFF	TGTGCCAGCAGCAAAGGGTCCAGGGGGCAAGAGGCTATGGATGAGCAGTTCTTC
TRBV4-1	TRBJ2-7	-	-	CASSMGLQGYEQYF	TGCGCCAGCAGCATGGGACTTCAGGGGTACGAGCAGTACTTC
TRBV7-2	TRBJ2-7	few	-	CASSFLYEQYF	TGTGCCAGCAGCTTTCTCTACGAGCAGTACTTC
TRBV19	TRBJ1-2	-	TRBD1	CASSLTGGAHGYTF	TGTGCCAGTAGTCTGACAGGGGGCGCGCATGGCTACACCTTC
TRBV7-9	TRBJ2-1	-	-	CASSLDPGTGEQFF	TGTGCCAGCAGCTTAGATCCGGGAACAGGTGAGCAGTTCTTC
TRBV12-3/TRBV12-4	TRBJ2-3	-	-	CASSLVGVTQYF	TGTGCCAGCAGTTTGGTGGGGGTTACGCAGTATTTT
TRBV9	TRBJ2-2	-	-	CASSDTTGELFF	TGTGCCAGCAGCGATACCACCGGGGAGCTGTTTTTT
TRBV6-5	TRBJ2-1	-	TRBD2	CASKTGGNRYNEQFF	TGTGCCAGCAAAACGGGGGGGAACAGATACAATGAGCAGTTCTTC
TRBV5-1	TRBJ2-5	once	-	CASSLSGEETQYF	TGCGCCAGCAGCCTGAGTGGGGAAGAGACCCAGTACTTC
TRBV6-5	TRBJ1-5	-	-	CASRIGRDQPQHF	TGTGCCAGCAGAATCGGTCGGGATCAGCCCCAGCATTTT
TRBV6-5	TRBJ2-2	-	-	CASSYYETATGELFF	TGTGCCAGCAGTTACTACGAGACAGCCACCGGGGAGCTGTTTTTT
TRBV10-3	TRBJ1-3	-	-	CAISRLNVSGNTIYF	TGTGCCATCAGCCGCCTCAATGTATCTGGAAACACCATATATTTT
TRBV2	TRBJ2-5	-	TRBD2	CASSGGGETQYF	TGTGCCAGCAGTGGGGGGGGAGAGACCCAGTACTTC
TRBV27	TRBJ2-7	-	-	CASSLAGRSHEQYF	TGTGCCAGCAGTTTGGCAGGGCGGTCCCACGAGCAGTACTTC
TRBV6-1	TRBJ2-7	-	-	CASSDAGTINEQYF	TGTGCCAGCAGTGACGCAGGGACAATTAACGAGCAGTACTTC
TRBV24-1	TRBJ2-2	many	TRBD2	CATSDETSGYASNTGELFF	TGTGCCACCAGTGATGAGACTAGCGGGTATGCCTCGAACACCGGGGAGCTGTTTTTT
TRBV5-1	TRBJ1-4	-	TRBD1	CASSPDRGATNEKLFF	TGCGCCAGCAGCCCGGACAGGGGCGCAACTAATGAAAAACTGTTTTTT
TRBV5-1	TRBJ2-1	-	TRBD2	CASSLAVRGALSNEQFF	TGCGCCAGCAGCTTGGCCGTGCGGGGGGCCCTCAGCAATGAGCAGTTCTTC
TRBV2	TRBJ2-5	-	-	CASNRYRDETQYF	TGTGCCAGCAACCGTTACAGGGACGAGACCCAGTACTTC
TRBV13	TRBJ2-1	-	-	CASNRGLTGEQFF	TGTGCCAGCAATCGGGGATTAACGGGGGAGCAGTTCTTC
TRBV7-2	TRBJ1-3	-	-	CASSLKDGALTGNTIYF	TGTGCCAGCAGCTTAAAGGACGGGGCTCTGACTGGAAACACCATATATTTT
TRBV5-4	TRBJ2-2	-	TRBD2	CASSSGLANTGELFF	TGTGCCAGCAGCTCGGGACTAGCGAACACCGGGGAGCTGTTTTTT
TRBV7-9	TRBJ2-7	-	TRBD1	CASSTTGQGSHEQYF	TGTGCCAGCAGCACCACGGGACAGGGGTCCCACGAGCAGTACTTC